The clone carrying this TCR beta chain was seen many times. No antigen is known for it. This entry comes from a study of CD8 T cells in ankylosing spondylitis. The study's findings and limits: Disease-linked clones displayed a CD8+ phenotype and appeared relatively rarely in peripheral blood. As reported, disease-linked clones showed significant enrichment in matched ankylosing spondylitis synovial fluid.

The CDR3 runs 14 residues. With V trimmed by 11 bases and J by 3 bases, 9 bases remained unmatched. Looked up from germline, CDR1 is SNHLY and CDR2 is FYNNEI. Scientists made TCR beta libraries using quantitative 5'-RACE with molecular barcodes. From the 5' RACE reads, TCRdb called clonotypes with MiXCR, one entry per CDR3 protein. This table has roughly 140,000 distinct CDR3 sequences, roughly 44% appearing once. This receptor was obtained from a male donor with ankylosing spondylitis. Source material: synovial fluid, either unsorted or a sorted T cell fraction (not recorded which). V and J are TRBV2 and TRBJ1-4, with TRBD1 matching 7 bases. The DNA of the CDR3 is TGTGCCGTTTCCAGGGGGTTAGCTAATGAAAAACTGTTTTTT. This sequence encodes CAVSRGLANEKLFF.